Below are 19 T cell receptor beta chains sequenced from a single sample in a study of control samples from healthy donors and cancer patients. The data were produced by immunoSEQ multiplex PCR, yet TCRdb's version contains in-frame clones alone and is incomplete. This table has hundreds of thousands of clones, approximately 80% appearing once. The specimen sequenced was PBMCs. The receptors derive from a woman aged 55-69 years with lung cancer.

As concerns this clone: Additional DNA sequences in this sample encode the identical CDR3. This chain uses TRBV3-1 (or the pseudogene TRBV3-2) with TRBJ1-5; D gene unclear. The V end was cut by 1 base, the J end by 5 bases, with 3 bases between. The CDR3 totals 12 residues. Germline CDR1 LGHDT, CDR2 YNNKEL (reference sequence). The CDR3 DNA is TGTGCCAGCAGCCAAGGGGATCAGCCCCAGCATTTT. As protein: CASSQGDQPQHF.

This chain links TRBV6-5 with TRBJ1-1; possibly TRBD1 for D (5 bases). V was cut by 6 bases and J by 10 bases, with 21 bases left in between. The CDR3 length is 14 residues. The germline CDR1 and CDR2 sequences are MNHEY and SVGAGI. In nucleotides, the CDR3 is TGTGCCAGCAGCCCAAGGGGCAGGGCGGGGGGAGCTTTCTTT. This translates into CASSPRGRAGGAFF.

V gene TRBV18 combines with J gene TRBJ1-6; TRBD1 is a possible D gene (6 bases). The CDR3 contains 14 residues. Germline CDR1 KGHSH, CDR2 LQKENI. V lost 4 bases and J 11 bases, leaving 15 bases between the germline ends. The CDR3 here is CASSLSRGDPPLHF. CDR3 coding DNA: TGTGCCAGCTCACTGAGCAGGGGAGATCCACCCCTCCACTTT.

The CDR3 DNA reads TGTGCCAGCAGTGTGAACAGAGAAGAGACCCAGTACTTC. Its translation is CASSVNREETQYF. V usage is TRBV2 and J usage is TRBJ2-5; no reliable D call. CDR1 and CDR2 from the germline V gene are SNHLY and FYNNEI. Trimming cost V 4 bases and J 3 bases, with 9 bases left between them. This CDR3 comprises 13 residues.

This clone turned up a few times. The rearrangement links TRBV5-1 to TRBJ1-1; 7 bases map to TRBD1. The J segment lost 3 bases and the V segment lost 5 bases, leaving 4 bases of the junction unmatched. The V gene's germline CDR1 is SGHRS and CDR2 YFSETQ. This CDR3 spans 13 amino acids. The CDR3 is CASSTGTDTEAFF. Here the CDR3 DNA reads TGCGCCAGCAGTACCGGGACAGACACTGAAGCTTTCTTT. Using reference TRBV5-1 and TRBJ1-1 for the parts outside the CDR3, the full variable domain is KAGVTQTPRYLIKTRGQQVTLSCSPISGHRSVSWYQQTPGQGLQFLFEYFSETQRNKGNFPGRFSGRQFSNSRSEMNVSTLELGDSALYLCASSTGTDTEAFFGQGTRLTVV.

The rearrangement joins TRBV5-6 to TRBJ1-3; 10 bases fit TRBD1. This CDR3 region has 15 residues. Germline V gene lookup returns CDR1 SGHDT and CDR2 YYEEEE. V lost 4 bases, J lost 2 bases, and 3 bases stayed unmatched. In nucleotides, the CDR3 is TGTGCCAGCAGCCCCGGACAGGGGGCTGGAAACACCATATATTTT. Amino acids: CASSPGQGAGNTIYF.

V and J are TRBV18 and TRBJ1-1; tentatively, D is TRBD1 (6 bases). The CDR3 contains 14 residues. Trimming removed 4 bases from V and 3 bases from J, with 12 bases in between. The germline V gene has CDR1 KGHSH and CDR2 LQKENI. In DNA form, the CDR3 reads TGTGCCAGCTCACGAACGGCAGGGGACACTGAAGCTTTCTTT. Translating it yields CASSRTAGDTEAFF.

The chain uses TRBV3-1 (or the pseudogene TRBV3-2) and TRBJ1-2; tentatively, D is TRBD1 (6 bases). The CDR3 has 15 amino acids. Germline V gene lookup returns CDR1 LGHDT and CDR2 YNNKEL (reference sequence). V lost 6 bases and J 0 bases, leaving 14 bases between the germline ends. CDR3 coding DNA: TGTGCCAGCAGTCCTACAGGGCTTCCTAACTATGGCTACACCTTC. This encodes CASSPTGLPNYGYTF.

This chain connects TRBV5-1 to TRBJ1-1; D not resolved. CDR1 is SGHRS and CDR2 is YFSETQ in the germline V gene. V shed 4 bases and J shed 1 base, with 8 bases lying between them. This CDR3 has 13 amino acids. This CDR3 reads CASSGPSNTEAFF. The CDR3 bases are TGCGCCAGCAGCGGTCCATCGAACACTGAAGCTTTCTTT.

The V gene is TRBV2, the J gene TRBJ1-2; tentative D call: TRBD1 (5 bases). V lost 8 bases and J lost 0, with 22 bases in between. The CDR3 spans 17 residues. The germline V gene encodes CDR1 SNHLY and CDR2 FYNNEI. The chain's CDR3 is CASPRGGGTPPNYGYTF. In DNA, the CDR3 is TGTGCCAGCCCTAGGGGCGGGGGGACTCCCCCTAACTATGGCTACACCTTC. The variable domain in full, with the rest retrieved from reference TRBV2 and TRBJ1-2, is EPEVTQTPSHQVTQMGQEVILRCVPISNHLYFYWYRQILGQKVEFLVSFYNNEISEKSEIFDDQFSVERPDGSNFTLKIRSTKLEDSAMYFCASPRGGGTPPNYGYTFGSGTRLTVV.

Written as DNA, the CDR3 is TGCGCCAGCAGCCTGCTGGGTGCTAGCACAGATACGCAGTATTTT. Its protein product is CASSLLGASTDTQYF. This chain uses TRBV5-1 with TRBJ2-3; D ambiguous. The CDR3 runs 15 residues. V gave up 4 bases and J gave up 0 bases, with 12 bases separating them. The germline CDR1 and CDR2 sequences are SGHRS and YFSETQ.

The rearrangement links TRBV7-2 to TRBJ1-5; D uncertain. The CDR3 covers 15 residues. CDR1 and CDR2 from the germline V gene are SGHTA and FQGNSA. The V gene lost 3 bases and the J gene lost 9 bases, with 18 bases spanning the gap. Written as DNA, the CDR3 is TGTGCCAGCAGCTTGGCGGGAACAAGCCCCTCGCCCCAGCATTTT. This codes for CASSLAGTSPSPQHF. The whole variable domain, remainder taken from reference TRBV7-2 and TRBJ1-5, is GAGVSQSPSNKVTEKGKDVELRCDPISGHTALYWYRQSLGQGLEFLIYFQGNSAPDKSGLPSDRFSAERTGGSVSTLTIQRTQQEDSAVYLCASSLAGTSPSPQHFGDGTRLSIL.

V is TRBV18 and J is TRBJ2-1; no firm D call. V lost 4 bases, J lost 0 bases, and 10 bases lay in between. Germline lookup yields CDR1 KGHSH and CDR2 LQKENI. This CDR3 is 15 amino acids long. The CDR3 loop reads CASSLLSSSYNEQFF. The DNA for the CDR3 is TGTGCCAGCTCACTTCTCTCGAGCTCCTACAATGAGCAGTTCTTC.

This clone was counted a few times. The V gene is TRBV5-5, the J gene TRBJ2-1; 7 nucleotides match TRBD2. CDR3 length equals 15 residues. Trimming cost V 3 bases and J 4 bases; bases outside gene matches: 7. Germline loops: CDR1 SGHKS, CDR2 YYEKEE (reference sequence). The CDR3 protein is CASSYGLVPYNEQFF. In DNA, the CDR3 is TGTGCCAGCAGCTACGGACTAGTACCATACAATGAGCAGTTCTTC. The full variable domain, with the rest looked up from reference TRBV5-5 and TRBJ2-1, is DAGVTQSPTHLIKTRGQQVTLRCSPISGHKSVSWYQQVLGQGPQFIFQYYEKEERGRGNFPDRFSARQFPNYSSELNVNALLLGDSALYLCASSYGLVPYNEQFFGPGTRLTVL.

Only one count was recorded for this clone. V usage is TRBV5-1 and J usage is TRBJ2-5; 12 bases are a match to TRBD2. The CDR3 runs to 17 residues. Germline lookup yields CDR1 SGHRS and CDR2 YFSETQ. With 0 bases clipped from V and 2 bases from J, the junction kept 5 bases outside the gene matches. The CDR3 is CASSLGLAGGYQETQYF. CDR3 sequence (DNA): TGCGCCAGCAGCTTGGGGCTAGCGGGAGGGTATCAAGAGACCCAGTACTTC.

This clone was recorded only once. The chain carries TRBV25-1 and TRBJ1-6; D may be TRBD1 (6 bases). Germline values: CDR1 MGHDK, CDR2 SYGVNS. The CDR3 consists of 15 residues. The V end lost 4 bases, the J end lost 7 bases, and 14 bases lay between the germline ends. The CDR3 bases are TGTGCCAGCAGTGGCCGGGACACAGGGAATTCACCCCTCCACTTT. Residues: CASSGRDTGNSPLHF.

V and J are TRBV15 and TRBJ2-3; D is uncertain. The CDR3 runs 13 residues. Deletions cut 0 bases from V and 2 bases from J, with 3 bases between. Germline V lookup: CDR1 LNHNV, CDR2 YYDKDF (reference sequence). The CDR3 is CATSREHTDTQYF. DNA for the CDR3: TGTGCCACCAGCAGAGAGCACACAGATACGCAGTATTTT.

The gene calls are TRBV4-1 and TRBJ1-1, with 7 bases aligning to TRBD1. Germline values: CDR1 MGHRA, CDR2 YSYEKL. The length of the CDR3 is 15 residues. V trimming: 4 bases; J trimming: 4 bases; junction bases outside the gene matches: 9. CDR3 in amino acids: CASSPLTGMGTEAFF. As DNA, the CDR3 is TGCGCCAGCAGCCCCTTGACAGGGATGGGCACTGAAGCTTTCTTT.

This chain joins TRBV9 and TRBJ1-4, with D hard to call. Germline CDR1 is SGDLS and CDR2 is YYNGEE. V shed 0 bases and J shed 4 bases, with 10 bases lying between them. The CDR3 totals 15 residues. CDR3 sequence: CASSVAGGSNEKLFF. The CDR3 region has the DNA TGTGCCAGCAGCGTAGCAGGAGGAAGTAATGAAAAACTGTTTTTT.